This TCR beta chain came from a study of shared clonotypes between healthy human individuals. The assay was carried out at the deep level. In the original processing: Sequence data from immunoSEQ were junction-only and lacked quality scores; consequently, filtering differed. The protocol was immunoSEQ multiplex PCR, while the TCRdb copy is restricted to in-frame clones and leaves out a portion. V and J calls and clone size are given by that table; D and trimming were obtained from the DNA. In the table there are about 520,000 clones, approximately 81% of which are singletons. The V and J ends lost 0 bases and 8 bases respectively, with 5 bases between them. There are 12 residues in the CDR3. Per germline, CDR1 SGHTS and CDR2 YDEGEE. This clone has just a few counts. Distinct nucleotide sequences in the sample also encode this CDR3. Donors had no recently reported acute infections or vaccinations and were HIV-negative. Only Caucasian adults living in Nashville, Tennessee served as donors.

Sequenced: PBMCs. The sequence was collected from a woman in her thirties or forties in good health. Some clones in this sample may be carry-over from other donors' samples. The chain links TRBV5-8 to TRBJ2-2; D unresolved. Here the CDR3 DNA reads TGTGCCAGCAGCTTGGACGGGGGGGAGCTGTTTTTT. As protein: CASSLDGGELFF.